Included here is one T cell receptor beta chain sequence, with context. This clonotype was found many times. No antigen is known for it. No base quality information exists; no much larger clone differs at one position. The CDR3 covers 13 residues, taking in both the cysteine and the phenylalanine. The CDR3 DNA has 39 bases and is translated from base 1. The germline V gene provides CDR1 MDHEN and CDR2 SYDVKM. Between the V and J ends, shortened by 6 bases and 4 bases respectively, the junction contains 12 bases. This specimen comes from a study of regulatory T cells in long-lasting Graves disease (dated by TCRdb to 2020 to 2023). With regard to the full study: Persistent Graves' disease was defined as antithyroid drug treatment for over 5 years with persistently positive TSH receptor autoantibodies. This study used TCR sequencing and RNA sequencing of peripheral blood to compare persistent Graves' disease patients against newly diagnosed Graves' disease patients. The study was registered as a clinical trial and conducted in China. A total of 33 samples underwent TCR sequencing, from about 13 patients with persistent Graves' disease and 20 or so patients with newly diagnosed Graves' disease. Persistent Graves' disease patients in the clinical cohort had taken antithyroid drugs for around 11 years on average. The paper as a whole reports these results and caveats: The small sample size was acknowledged by the authors as a limitation that may reduce accuracy. Preferential use of TRBV28, TRBJ1-2 and TRBJ2-5 was observed in persistent disease, whereas TRBV20-1 and TRBJ2-1 were favored in newly diagnosed disease. Because the primary lesion, thyroid tissue, could not be accessed, the study looked at peripheral blood alone. Patients with persistent disease shared more public clonotypes (approximately 2,500) than newly diagnosed patients did (nearly 1,000). Only the TCR beta chain was sequenced and analyzed. Lower TCR Shannon entropy and fewer highly expanded clones were observed in persistent Graves' disease patients than in newly diagnosed patients, which suggested clonal expansion.

In the paper's terms, the time point label means: persistent/refractory GD, antithyroid drugs over 5 years with positive TRAb. For both TCR sequencing and RNA sequencing, RNA was extracted from PBMCs using TRIzol. The diagnosis of Graves' disease was made according to American Thyroid Association guidelines. Patients for the study were recruited at an endocrinology department in Xi'an, China. Each patient gave 7.5 to 10 milliliters of peripheral blood, collected in an EDTA anticoagulant tube. Ficoll Paque Plus density gradient separation was used to isolate PBMCs, and no further T cell sorting was performed. An Agilent 2100 Bioanalyzer and agarose gel were used to check RNA quality, while a NanoDrop 2000 measured RNA concentration. Receptor libraries were prepared by multiplex PCR. Sequencing instrument: Illumina HiSeq 4000. CDR3 regions were amplified by Arm-PCR with iRepertoire HTBI primers to construct TCR beta libraries. PCR products were gel purified before sequencing. The paper's processing steps were these. Across samples, around 58 TRBV and roughly 13 TRBJ segments were identified and used for gene usage analysis of CDR3 amino acid clonotypes. Filtered high-quality paired reads were merged into contigs using COPE and FqMerger. BLAST was used to align contigs to the IMGT TRBV, TRBD and TRBJ reference genes, and CDR3 was defined following IMGT. Clonotypes above 0.1% frequency were classified as highly expanded clones. Repertoire diversity was measured by Shannon entropy, and V-J evenness by the Gini coefficient. A clonotype found in more than one individual was treated as public. Through fastp at Q25 and MiXCR, TCRdb rebuilt clones from the public reads, retaining in-frame beta chains. One record per CDR3 amino acid sequence lists the most common genes and DNA. The authors' filters were not applied to this entry. The sample table records roughly 450,000 distinct CDR3 sequences; less than 25% of these occur just once. About 7.8% of the sample is held by the ten biggest clonotypes.

This clonotype was obtained from a female donor with Graves disease. The sample consisted of peripheral blood mononuclear cells (PBMCs), taken when the disease was refractory, from a patient treated with antithyroid drugs. In this chain, TRBV28 is recombined with TRBJ1-2; the D gene is not confidently resolved. At the DNA level, the sequence is TGTGCCAGCAGCTCCGGACCGGTCTATGGCTACACCTTC. It is translated as CASSSGPVYGYTF.